A selection of T cell receptor beta chains follows, all from one sample in a study of T cells in localized non-small cell lung cancer. Clones were read by immunoSEQ multiplex PCR, and TCRdb kept only the in-frame ones, dropping some. The sample includes about 2,600 clones, approximately 25% seen only once; the top ten take less than 8%. The starting material was lung tumor tissue, obtained before any cancer treatment. These receptors originate from a woman aged 40 to 75 with stage I lung adenocarcinoma. CDR3s include the opening cysteine and the closing phenylalanine or tryptophan. D genes are given only for firm matches. Rows may omit the clone size; those that give it use once, few, many or a size class.

TRBJ1-2 few TRBV11-3 - CASSPGTGVHYGYTF TGTGCCAGCAGCCCTGGGACCGGAGTACACTATGGCTACACCTTC
TRBJ1-1 few TRBV19 - CATIPGSMNTEAFF TGTGCCACCATCCCGGGCAGCATGAACACTGAAGCTTTCTTT
TRBJ1-5 few TRBV28 - CASSFSGEGNQPQHF TGTGCCAGCAGTTTTTCCGGGGAGGGCAATCAGCCCCAGCATTTT
TRBJ1-1 - TRBV14 - CASSQQTVYTEAFF TGTGCCAGCAGCCAACAGACAGTCTACACTGAAGCTTTCTTT
TRBJ2-2 - TRBV18 TRBD2 CASSPRPSGDRNTGELFF TGTGCCAGCTCACCACGGCCTAGCGGGGATCGAAACACCGGGGAGCTGTTTTTT
TRBJ1-1 - TRBV5-1 - CASSLGITRGNTEAFF TGCGCCAGCAGCTTGGGGATTACACGGGGGAACACTGAAGCTTTCTTT
TRBJ2-5 - TRBV11-3 TRBD2 CASSLMLAGEWETQYF TGTGCCAGCAGCCTCATGTTAGCGGGAGAATGGGAGACCCAGTACTTC
TRBJ1-2 - TRBV11-3 TRBD1 CASSWWTGPNGYTF TGTGCCAGCAGCTGGTGGACAGGCCCAAATGGCTACACCTTC
TRBJ2-1 few TRBV6-8 TRBD2 CASTLTSSTYNEQFF TGTGCCAGCACCTTGACTAGCTCAACCTACAATGAGCAGTTCTTC
TRBJ1-1 - TRBV5-1 - CASSSLGGRTEAFF TGCGCCAGCAGCTCCCTAGGGGGGCGTACTGAAGCTTTCTTT
TRBJ1-1 few TRBV18 - CASSLMGGDGSTEAFF TGTGCCAGCTCCCTGATGGGGGGCGACGGGAGTACTGAAGCTTTCTTT
TRBJ1-1 few TRBV30 - CAWSVLNGEAFF TGTGCCTGGAGTGTACTCAACGGTGAAGCTTTCTTT
TRBJ2-2 - TRBV5-1 - CASSLAGNTGELFF TGCGCCAGCAGCTTGGCTGGTAACACCGGGGAGCTGTTTTTT
TRBJ2-6 few TRBV9 TRBD1 CASSPLGQGGSGANVLTF TGTGCCAGCAGCCCACTCGGACAGGGCGGCTCTGGGGCCAACGTCCTGACTTTC
TRBJ1-3 - TRBV6-8 - CASSKGLKGNTIYF TGTGCCAGCAGTAAGGGGTTAAAGGGAAACACCATATATTTT
TRBJ2-3 - TRBV11-3 TRBD2 CASSSGTSGGVDTQYF TGTGCCAGCAGCTCCGGGACTAGCGGGGGGGTCGATACGCAGTATTTT
TRBJ2-5 - TRBV19 - CASSAGQETQYF TGTGCCAGTAGCGCCGGGCAAGAGACCCAGTACTTC
TRBJ1-2 medium-sized TRBV11-3 TRBD1 CASSLGQGTYGYTF TGTGCCAGCAGCTTGGGACAGGGAACCTATGGCTACACCTTC
TRBJ2-7 few TRBV6-8 - CASSYSRGRGDEQYF TGTGCCAGCAGTTACTCTCGTGGTAGAGGAGACGAGCAGTACTTC
TRBJ1-1 - TRBV11-3 TRBD1 CASRSRDRVDTEAFF TGTGCCAGCAGGAGTCGGGACAGGGTGGACACTGAAGCTTTCTTT
TRBJ1-1 - TRBV5-1 - CASSLQTVMNTEAFF TGCGCCAGCAGCTTACAGACAGTCATGAACACTGAAGCTTTCTTT
TRBJ2-7 - TRBV11-3 TRBD1 CASSTRTGLREQYF TGTGCCAGCAGCACCCGGACAGGCCTCCGCGAGCAGTACTTC
TRBJ1-1 - TRBV30 TRBD1 CAWLHGTGYTEAFF TGTGCCTGGCTCCACGGGACAGGGTACACTGAAGCTTTCTTT
TRBJ1-2 - TRBV18 - CASSPPGDRVYGYTF TGTGCCAGCTCACCACCGGGGGACCGGGTCTATGGCTACACCTTC
TRBJ2-1 few TRBV30 TRBD1 CAWSEWTGKYNEQFF TGTGCCTGGAGTGAATGGACAGGGAAATACAATGAGCAGTTCTTC
TRBJ2-7 - TRBV6-8 TRBD2 CASTSGTYEQYF TGTGCCAGCACTAGCGGAACCTACGAGCAGTACTTC
TRBJ2-7 - TRBV10-2 - CASSERGSYEQYF TGCGCCAGCAGTGAGCGGGGGTCCTACGAGCAGTACTTC
TRBJ2-1 few TRBV29-1 TRBD2 CSLLGLAGGAYNEQFF TGCAGCCTCCTAGGACTAGCGGGAGGTGCCTACAATGAGCAGTTCTTC
TRBJ2-3 - TRBV19 - CASSIITSTDTQYF TGTGCCAGTAGTATAATTACTAGCACAGATACGCAGTATTTT
TRBJ1-4 medium-sized TRBV6-8 - CASSYSVGVLFF TGTGCCAGCAGTTACTCGGTCGGGGTACTGTTTTTT
TRBJ2-1 - TRBV6-8 TRBD1 CASSLKDRGQFF TGTGCCAGCAGTCTAAAGGACAGGGGGCAGTTCTTC
TRBJ2-7 few TRBV30 - CAWGGEGSRSPYEQYF TGTGCCTGGGGAGGTGAGGGGTCTAGATCGCCTTACGAGCAGTACTTC
TRBJ1-1 few TRBV11-3 TRBD1 CASSFSGGSGTEAFF TGTGCCAGCAGCTTCTCAGGGGGAAGTGGGACTGAAGCTTTCTTT
TRBJ1-2 few TRBV11-3 - CASTRWVGGTNGYTF TGTGCCAGCACCCGCTGGGTGGGGGGGACGAATGGCTACACCTTC
TRBJ1-4 few TRBV6-8 - CAISPGRGEKLFF TGTGCCATCAGTCCAGGACGGGGGGAAAAACTGTTTTTT
TRBJ1-1 - TRBV11-3 TRBD1 CASSLTGGWTEAFF TGTGCCAGCAGCTTGACAGGGGGCTGGACTGAAGCTTTCTTT
TRBJ2-1 - TRBV6-8 - CASSYSDFTEDEQFF TGTGCCAGCAGTTACTCGGACTTCACGGAGGATGAGCAGTTCTTC
TRBJ1-1 few TRBV6-8 - CASRLEAGAVNTEAFF TGTGCCAGCAGACTCGAAGCGGGGGCGGTGAACACTGAAGCTTTCTTT
TRBJ1-3 - TRBV18 - CASSPHDIGNTIYF TGTGCCAGCTCACCACACGACATAGGAAACACCATATATTTT
TRBJ2-1 few TRBV9 - CASSVEVFPGEQFF TGTGCCAGCAGCGTAGAGGTCTTTCCAGGGGAGCAGTTCTTC
TRBJ2-1 - TRBV6-8 TRBD2 CASSYSLAGATYNEQFF TGTGCCAGCAGTTACTCTTTAGCGGGAGCCACCTACAATGAGCAGTTCTTC
TRBJ2-7 - TRBV5-1 TRBD1 CASSWTGGDYEQYF TGCGCCAGCAGCTGGACAGGGGGGGATTACGAGCAGTACTTC
TRBJ1-1 few TRBV6-8 - CASSYATGPFEAFF TGTGCCAGCAGTTACGCCACGGGGCCGTTTGAAGCTTTCTTT
TRBJ2-1 - TRBV9 TRBD2 CASSQTSGSNYEQFF TGTGCCAGCAGCCAAACTAGCGGGAGTAACTATGAGCAGTTCTTC
TRBJ2-1 few TRBV11-3 - CASSPLGERRSEQFF TGTGCCAGCAGCCCCCTCGGGGAACGCCGGAGTGAGCAGTTCTTC
TRBJ2-2 few TRBV9 - CASSGPSSTGELFF TGTGCCAGCAGCGGGCCCTCTTCCACCGGGGAGCTGTTTTTT
TRBJ1-5 few TRBV9 - CASSNQGNQPQHF TGTGCCAGCAGTAATCAGGGCAATCAGCCCCAGCATTTT
TRBJ1-4 - TRBV6-8 - CASSYSGGASEKLFF TGTGCCAGCAGTTACTCGGGGGGGGCTAGTGAAAAACTGTTTTTT
TRBJ1-1 few TRBV6-8 - CASSYSAVNTEAFF TGTGCCAGCAGTTACTCGGCGGTGAACACTGAAGCTTTCTTT
TRBJ2-1 few TRBV9 TRBD1 CASSASGQGAGTLYNEQFF TGTGCCAGCAGCGCCTCGGGACAGGGGGCGGGGACGCTTTACAATGAGCAGTTCTTC
TRBJ1-1 - TRBV5-1 TRBD1 CASSRGQGNMNTEAFF TGCGCCAGCAGCCGCGGACAGGGAAACATGAACACTGAAGCTTTCTTT
TRBJ1-5 - TRBV28 TRBD1 CASCPTGGNQPQHF TGTGCCAGCTGCCCGACAGGGGGCAATCAGCCCCAGCATTTT
TRBJ2-3 few TRBV23-1 TRBD2 CASSQDFASGGFGDTQYF TGCGCCAGCAGCCAAGATTTTGCTAGCGGGGGGTTTGGAGATACGCAGTATTTT
TRBJ2-3 few TRBV7-2 TRBD2 CASTRTRLAGEGWDTQYF TGTGCCAGCACCAGGACGAGACTAGCGGGAGAAGGTTGGGATACGCAGTATTTT
TRBJ2-7 few TRBV15 TRBD1 CATSRERQGAYEQYF TGTGCCACCAGCAGAGAGCGGCAGGGGGCCTACGAGCAGTACTTC
TRBJ1-2 few TRBV18 TRBD1 CASSPPGQGDKYGYTF TGTGCCAGCTCACCGCCAGGACAGGGAGATAAGTATGGCTACACCTTC
TRBJ2-2 few TRBV19 - CASSNPNTGELFF TGTGCCAGTAGTAATCCGAACACCGGGGAGCTGTTTTTT
TRBJ2-5 - TRBV30 - CAWGPRQETQYF TGTGCCTGGGGGCCACGCCAAGAGACCCAGTACTTC
TRBJ1-1 - TRBV29-1 - CSVEENQDSNTEAFF TGCAGCGTTGAAGAGAACCAGGACAGCAACACTGAAGCTTTCTTT
TRBJ1-2 - TRBV11-3 - CASSLALSSNYGYTF TGTGCCAGCAGCTTGGCCCTCAGCTCTAACTATGGCTACACCTTC